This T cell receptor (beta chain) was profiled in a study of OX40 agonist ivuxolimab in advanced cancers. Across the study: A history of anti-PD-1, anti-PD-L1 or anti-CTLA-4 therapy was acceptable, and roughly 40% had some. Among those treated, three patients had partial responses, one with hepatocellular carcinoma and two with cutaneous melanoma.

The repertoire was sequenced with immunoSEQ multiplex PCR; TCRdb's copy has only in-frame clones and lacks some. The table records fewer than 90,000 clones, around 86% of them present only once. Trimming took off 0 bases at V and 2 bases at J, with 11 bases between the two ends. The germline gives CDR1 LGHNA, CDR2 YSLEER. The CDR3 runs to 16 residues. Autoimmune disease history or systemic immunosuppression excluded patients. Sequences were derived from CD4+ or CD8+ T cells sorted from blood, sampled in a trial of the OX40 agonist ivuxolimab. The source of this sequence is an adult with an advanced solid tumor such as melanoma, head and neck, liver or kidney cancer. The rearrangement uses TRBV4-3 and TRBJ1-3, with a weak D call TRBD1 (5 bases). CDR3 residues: CASSQDWGVAGNTIYF. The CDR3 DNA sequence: TGCGCCAGCAGCCAAGATTGGGGGGTTGCTGGAAACACCATATATTTT.